Presented here are 9 T cell receptor beta chains from one specimen sequenced in a study of T cell repertoires in cytomegalovirus infection. In TCRdb, the reads were re-called with MiXCR into one record per CDR3 protein. The table includes about 330,000 distinct CDR3 sequences, about 35% detected once. For these receptors, no antigen is known. The source material was cultured PBMCs, sampled from culture after CMV antigen stimulation. The receptors come from a human donor in good health (CMV status not recorded). Some clones in this sample may be carry-over from other donors' samples.

This rearrangement joins TRBV7-2 to TRBJ2-5; D not certain. Trimming cost V 4 bases and J 4 bases, with 13 bases left between them. In germline, CDR1 is SGHTA, CDR2 FQGNSA. This CDR3 comprises 14 residues. The CDR3 protein is CASSYTNPRETQYF. CDR3 nucleotide sequence: TGTGCCAGCAGCTACACTAACCCCCGAGAGACCCAGTACTTC. Full variable domain (rest looked up from reference TRBV7-2 and TRBJ2-5): GAGVSQSPSNKVTEKGKDVELRCDPISGHTALYWYRQSLGQGLEFLIYFQGNSAPDKSGLPSDRFSAERTGGSVSTLTIQRTQQEDSAVYLCASSYTNPRETQYFGPGTRLLVL.

The chain has TRBV3-1 and TRBJ2-5; D may be TRBD2 (6 bases). This CDR3 is 13 amino acids long. The germline CDR1 and CDR2 sequences are LGHDT and YNNKEL (reference sequence). V was shortened by 5 bases and J by 7 bases, with 14 bases between the two germline ends. The CDR3 nucleotides read TGTGCCAGCAGCAACACCTTGCGGGGGACCCAGTACTTC. Its protein product is CASSNTLRGTQYF.

The chain has TRBV7-2 and TRBJ2-3; 10 nucleotides align to TRBD2. Trimming removed 5 bases from V and 10 bases from J; junction bases left unmatched: 9. The CDR3 contains 14 residues. Germline loops: CDR1 SGHTA, CDR2 FQGNSA. In nucleotides, the CDR3 is TGTGCCAGCAGCCCCGGGACTAGCGAAAGGGCGCAGTATTTT. Protein sequence: CASSPGTSERAQYF.

In this sample, this clonotype turned up a few times. This may come from a read error, since a much larger clone is one base off. The chain recombines TRBV7-2 with TRBJ2-7; 7 bases line up with TRBD2. The CDR3 covers 16 residues. The germline V gene encodes CDR1 SGHTA and CDR2 FQGNSA. Trimming removed 1 base from V and 0 bases from J; junction bases left unmatched: 6. The CDR3 region is CASSLVPSGASYEQYF. The DNA for the CDR3 is TGTGCCAGCAGCTTAGTCCCTAGCGGAGCCTCCTACGAGCAGTACTTC.

The chain recombines TRBV4-3 with TRBJ1-6; no clear D. Germline CDR1 reads LGHNA; CDR2 reads YSLEER. The V end lost 1 base, the J end lost 13 bases, and 17 bases lay between the germline ends. The CDR3 consists of 15 residues. The CDR3 DNA reads as TGCGCCAGCAGCCAAGTGTCCGGAGTTAGAGGGCCCCTCCACTTT. This encodes CASSQVSGVRGPLHF.

This clonotype has just a few counts. The rearrangement uses TRBV4-1 and TRBJ1-2; weak D call: TRBD1 (6 bases). Trimming took 5 bases from V and 5 from J, leaving 21 bases between them. CDR3 length: 16 amino acids. Germline CDR1 is MGHRA and CDR2 is YSYEKL. The CDR3 here is CASSTRQVKVWYGYTF. In nucleotides, the CDR3 is TGCGCCAGCAGCACCCGACAGGTTAAAGTGTGGTATGGCTACACCTTC.

The chain's CDR3 is CATSRGIPRTEYNEQFF. CDR3 DNA: TGTGCCACCAGCAGAGGGATCCCGCGAACGGAATACAATGAGCAGTTCTTC. The chain carries TRBV15 and TRBJ2-1, with unresolved D. Germline V gives CDR1 LNHNV, CDR2 YYDKDF (reference sequence). This CDR3 is 17 amino acids long. The V gene lost 1 base and the J gene lost 4 bases, with 17 bases spanning the gap.

This clonotype was recorded many times. The chain combines TRBV7-6 with TRBJ2-2; D gene ambiguous. The germline CDR1 and CDR2 sequences are SGHVS and FNYEAQ. With 3 bases removed from V and 6 bases from J, the gap between germline ends came to 14 bases. The length of the CDR3 is 15 residues. This chain's CDR3 is CASSFLVGVAGELFF. DNA of the CDR3: TGTGCCAGCAGCTTTCTCGTGGGTGTGGCCGGGGAGCTGTTTTTT.

Remarks on this clonotype: Sequence at one end of the junction differs from germline and may be a read error. The chain carries TRBV7-3 and TRBJ2-1; D is uncertain. The germline CDR1 and CDR2 sequences are SGHTA and FQGTGA. This CDR3 is built from 15 residues. CDR3 loop: CVSSLTIGVANEQFF. CDR3 in DNA: TGTGTCAGCAGCTTAACGATCGGAGTAGCCAATGAGCAGTTCTTC.